This T cell receptor beta chain was retrieved from a study of low-dose radiotherapy and immunotherapy resistance in tumors. Study background: Cyclophosphamide infusions of 200 mg/m2 came every two weeks, one day before radiation-immunotherapy. Aspirin was taken orally at 300 mg daily by patients, and this continued for four cycles from cycle 1 day 1.

Time point meaning: before trial treatment. This clonotype was detected many times. TRAV and TRBV primers primed cDNA for both TCRalpha and TCRbeta. The authors ran approximately 20 PCR cycles to amplify TCRs with a constant-region primer and V-primer adapter. MiXCR was run by TCRdb on the reads, yielding one entry per CDR3 protein. The sample yields 35,000 to 50,000 distinct CDR3 sequences, roughly 28% seen once. Germline V gene data show CDR1 as DFQATT and CDR2 as SNEGSKA (reference sequence). CDR3 size: 15 residues. V lost 1 base, J lost 6 bases, and 16 bases lay in between. This receptor was obtained from a male donor with gallbladder cancer. The rearrangement joins TRBV20-1 to TRBJ2-1; the D gene is possibly TRBD2 (6 bases). This material consisted of PBMCs, taken before treatment. The CDR3 reads CSARVPLEGGNEQFF. The CDR3 DNA follows: TGCAGTGCTAGAGTCCCGCTGGAGGGCGGCAATGAGCAGTTCTTC.